Listed here is a single TCR beta chain. Original analysis: Reference gene primers were amplified, and this amplification served to estimate nucleated cell counts. Some clones are missing from TCRdb's copy, which holds only in-frame ones; the method was immunoSEQ multiplex PCR. The DNA was the basis for D and trimming; V, J and clone size are from that table. The repertoire consists of 190,000 or so clones, with around 90% occurring once and the leading ten covering around a tenth. V dropped 2 bases and J dropped 5 bases, with 15 bases sitting between them. The CDR3 totals 15 residues. The germline CDR1 and CDR2 sequences are SEHNR and FQNEAQ (reference sequence). Participants were placed into cohorts based on the clinical history they reported. The sample is drawn from a study of blood T cell repertoires in COVID-19.

The chain joins TRBV7-9 to TRBJ1-2, with D hard to call. This TCR came from a man between 18 and 35 years old with acute COVID-19. Input material: PBMCs or T cells enriched from blood (not recorded which). CDR3 sequence: CASSLPAEGRYGYTF. CDR3 bases: TGTGCCAGCAGCTTACCAGCGGAGGGCAGATATGGCTACACCTTC.